Presented here are 21 T cell receptor beta chains from one specimen sequenced in a study of siplizumab effects on memory and regulatory T cells. Libraries were prepared by immunoSEQ multiplex PCR; TCRdb keeps only in-frame clonotypes and omits some of them. The repertoire has 110,000 or so clones, roughly 93% of them found once; the top ten carry 0.16%. The specimen sequenced was non-Treg CD4+ T cells sorted from blood. Receptors were obtained from a human donor in good health.

Only a few counts were recorded for this clone. The V call is TRBV19, the J call TRBJ1-5, with 10 bases fitting TRBD1. Per the germline V gene, CDR1 is LNHDA and CDR2 is SQIVND (reference sequence). The CDR3 is made up of 17 amino acids. Trimming at V came to 3 bases and at J to 6 bases, leaving 11 bases not matched to a gene. CDR3 region: CASSMFGGDRGRQPQHF. Written as DNA, the CDR3 is TGTGCCAGTAGTATGTTTGGTGGGGACAGGGGACGTCAGCCCCAGCATTTT.

This chain connects TRBV25-1 to TRBJ1-1; D might be TRBD1 (5 bases). Per the germline V gene, CDR1 is MGHDK and CDR2 is SYGVNS. With 8 bases removed from V and 6 bases from J, the gap between germline ends came to 16 bases. The CDR3 runs to 13 residues. The CDR3: CASQPSGDPEAFF. As DNA, the CDR3 is TGTGCCAGCCAGCCATCGGGGGACCCTGAAGCTTTCTTT.

V usage is TRBV4-3 and J usage is TRBJ2-7, with D perhaps TRBD2 (5 bases). Trimming took 0 bases from V and 6 from J, leaving 15 bases between them. The germline gives CDR1 LGHNA, CDR2 YSLEER. This CDR3 spans 15 amino acids. The CDR3 DNA reads TGCGCCAGCAGCCAAGATTTTCGGACTGTGGCCGAGCAGTACTTC. The encoded protein is CASSQDFRTVAEQYF.

The V gene is TRBV4-1, the J gene TRBJ1-1; the D gene is possibly TRBD1 (6 bases). Trimming pared 6 bases from V and 8 bases from J, leaving 22 bases between. The germline CDR1 and CDR2 sequences are MGHRA and YSYEKL. CDR3 length equals 15 residues. The CDR3 DNA is TGCGCCAGCAGTCTCTACTCTTATGGGACATCAGAAGCTTTCTTT. Translating gives CASSLYSYGTSEAFF.

This chain links TRBV5-6 with TRBJ2-4; a weak D match, TRBD1 (6 bases). The CDR3 spans 14 residues. Per germline, CDR1 SGHDT and CDR2 YYEEEE. Trimming took 3 bases from V and 3 from J, leaving 10 bases between them. The CDR3 here is CASSWTAYKNIQYF. CDR3 coding DNA: TGTGCCAGCAGCTGGACAGCTTACAAAAACATTCAGTACTTC. Variable domain in full (rest from reference TRBV5-6 and TRBJ2-4): DAGVTQSPTHLIKTRGQQVTLRCSPKSGHDTVSWYQQALGQGPQFIFQYYEEEERQRGNFPDRFSGHQFPNYSSELNVNALLLGDSALYLCASSWTAYKNIQYFGAGTRLSVL.

This chain uses TRBV19 with TRBJ1-6; 7 nucleotides agree with TRBD1. Germline CDR1 LNHDA, CDR2 SQIVND (reference sequence). The CDR3 runs 14 residues. V gave up 9 bases and J gave up 8 bases; unmatched junction bases: 10. The CDR3 spells CASSTGQIYSPLHF. The CDR3 DNA reads TGTGCCAGCTCCACGGGACAGATTTATTCACCCCTCCACTTT.

This chain joins TRBV2 and TRBJ2-3; D gene ambiguous. CDR3 size: 13 residues. In germline, CDR1 is SNHLY, CDR2 FYNNEI. V lost 4 bases and J 4 bases, leaving 9 bases between the germline ends. CDR3: CASSGETADTQYF. The DNA of the CDR3 is TGTGCCAGCAGTGGAGAAACTGCAGATACGCAGTATTTT.

The chain carries TRBV27 and TRBJ2-5; unclear D gene. The CDR3 runs 13 residues. Trimming removed 2 bases from V and 4 bases from J, with 8 bases in between. Germline assignment: CDR1 MNHEY and CDR2 SMNVEV (reference sequence). CDR3 sequence: CASSLIWGETQYF. The CDR3 DNA sequence: TGTGCCAGCAGTTTAATTTGGGGAGAGACCCAGTACTTC.

This chain joins TRBV28 and TRBJ1-2, with a tentative D call TRBD1 (5 bases). The germline CDR1 and CDR2 sequences are MDHEN and SYDVKM. V lost 5 bases and J 5 bases, leaving 6 bases between the germline ends. The length of the CDR3 is 11 residues. CDR3 nucleotides: TGTGCCAGCAGTCGGACATATGGCTACACCTTC. The encoded protein is CASSRTYGYTF.

The V gene is TRBV6-5, the J gene TRBJ2-7; D possibly corresponds to TRBD2 (6 bases). The CDR3 loop spans 15 amino acids. V was pared by 2 bases and J by 2 bases, with 13 bases between. In germline, CDR1 is MNHEY, CDR2 SVGAGI. The CDR3 protein is CASSYVGDSAYEQYF. The CDR3 bases are TGTGCCAGCAGTTACGTCGGGGACTCGGCCTACGAGCAGTACTTC.

The chain is built from TRBV29-1 and TRBJ2-2, with TRBD2 identical over 7 bases. CDR3 length: 13 amino acids. The ends lost 4 bases at V and 3 bases at J; junction bases unmatched: 2. Germline CDR1 is SQVTM and CDR2 is ANQGSEA. For the CDR3, the DNA is TGCAGCGTTGCGGGGGGATACACCGGGGAGCTGTTTTTT. It specifies CSVAGGYTGELFF.

V usage is TRBV7-2 and J usage is TRBJ2-1; unclear D gene. V was pared by 1 base and J by 6 bases, with 7 bases between. This CDR3 has 13 residues. CDR1 is SGHTA and CDR2 is FQGNSA in the germline V gene. The CDR3 spells CASSLVFSNEQFF. DNA of the CDR3: TGTGCCAGCAGCTTAGTCTTCTCCAATGAGCAGTTCTTC.

The chain carries TRBV5-1 and TRBJ1-3; D might be TRBD1 (5 bases). With 3 bases removed from V and 6 bases from J, the gap between germline ends came to 10 bases. Germline CDR1 reads SGHRS; CDR2 reads YFSETQ. The CDR3 runs 13 residues. The CDR3 loop reads CASSWDGENTIYF. The DNA of the CDR3 is TGCGCCAGCAGCTGGGACGGAGAAAACACCATATATTTT.

V is TRBV5-6 and J is TRBJ2-3; TRBD1 aligns across 8 bases. CDR1 and CDR2 (germline): SGHDT, YYEEEE. V lost 0 bases, J lost 4 bases, and 7 bases stayed unmatched. This CDR3 is 16 amino acids long. The chain's CDR3 is CASSLGVDRVPDTQYF. CDR3 bases: TGTGCCAGCAGCTTGGGGGTGGACAGGGTGCCAGATACGCAGTATTTT.

This chain connects TRBV10-3 to TRBJ1-5; TRBD1 might be the D (6 bases). Germline values: CDR1 ENHRY, CDR2 SYGVKD. The V end lost 10 bases, the J end lost 7 bases, and 17 bases lay between the germline ends. There are 13 residues in the CDR3. The CDR3 bases are TGTGCCACCGCTTGGGGGGCAGGGCAGCCCCAGCATTTT. Translated, it gives CATAWGAGQPQHF.

J is TRBJ1-6 and V is TRBV9, with TRBD1 identical over 7 bases. The trim removed 2 bases at V and 2 bases at J, leaving 4 bases unmatched. Germline lookup yields CDR1 SGDLS and CDR2 YYNGEE. The CDR3 has 16 amino acids. This chain's CDR3 is CASSVRDSTYNSPLHF. CDR3 sequence (DNA): TGTGCCAGCAGCGTCCGGGACAGCACCTATAATTCACCCCTCCACTTT.

The chain links TRBV18 to TRBJ2-5; D gene unclear. There are 13 residues in the CDR3. Trimming shortened V by 2 bases and J by 4 bases, and 8 bases separated the two germline ends. Germline CDR1 is KGHSH and CDR2 is LQKENI. The CDR3: CASSPSGRETQYF. For the CDR3, the DNA is TGTGCCAGCTCACCAAGTGGCAGAGAGACCCAGTACTTC.

This chain uses TRBV5-4 with TRBJ2-2; 10 nucleotides line up with TRBD2. The CDR3 has 15 residues. Germline V lookup: CDR1 SGHNT, CDR2 YYREEE (reference sequence). V trimming: 0 bases; J trimming: 5 bases; junction bases outside the gene matches: 1. The CDR3 protein is CASSLGTSGTGELFF. The CDR3 nucleotides are TGTGCCAGCAGCTTGGGGACTAGCGGTACCGGGGAGCTGTTTTTT.

The chain joins TRBV2 to TRBJ2-3, with D perhaps matching TRBD2 (6 bases). Trimming took off 2 bases at V and 2 bases at J, with 17 bases between the two ends. Germline V gives CDR1 SNHLY, CDR2 FYNNEI. The CDR3 consists of 17 residues. CDR3 amino acids: CASSEFWVAGLTDTQYF. The DNA of the CDR3 is TGTGCCAGCAGTGAATTTTGGGTGGCGGGGCTCACAGATACGCAGTATTTT.

The chain joins TRBV7-8 to TRBJ2-7, with a weak D call TRBD1 (6 bases). Germline values: CDR1 SGHVS, CDR2 FQNEAQ. V gave up 4 bases and J gave up 2 bases, with 12 bases separating them. The CDR3 has 14 residues. The CDR3 nucleotides read TGTGCCAGCAGCTCCTGGGGGCTGACCTACGAGCAGTACTTC. Amino acid sequence: CASSSWGLTYEQYF.

V is TRBV19 and J is TRBJ1-1; 9 nucleotides line up with TRBD1. The CDR3 runs 16 residues. Germline V lookup: CDR1 LNHDA, CDR2 SQIVND (reference sequence). Trimming at V came to 5 bases and at J to 5 bases, leaving 12 bases not matched to a gene. This chain's CDR3 is CASSVAGTGMGTEAFF. The CDR3 DNA reads TGTGCCAGTAGTGTAGCCGGGACAGGGATGGGAACTGAAGCTTTCTTT.